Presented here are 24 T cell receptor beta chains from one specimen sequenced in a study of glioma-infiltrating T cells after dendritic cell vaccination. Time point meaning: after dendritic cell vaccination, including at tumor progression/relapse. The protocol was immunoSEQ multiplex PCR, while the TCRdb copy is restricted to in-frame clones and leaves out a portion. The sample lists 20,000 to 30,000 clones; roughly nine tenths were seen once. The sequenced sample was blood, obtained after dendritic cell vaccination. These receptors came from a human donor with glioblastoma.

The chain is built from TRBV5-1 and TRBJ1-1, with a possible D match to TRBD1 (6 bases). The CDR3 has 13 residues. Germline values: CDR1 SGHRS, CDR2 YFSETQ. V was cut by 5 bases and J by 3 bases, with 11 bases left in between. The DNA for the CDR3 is TGCGCCAGCAGTGCGGGGGCGGACACTGAAGCTTTCTTT. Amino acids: CASSAGADTEAFF.

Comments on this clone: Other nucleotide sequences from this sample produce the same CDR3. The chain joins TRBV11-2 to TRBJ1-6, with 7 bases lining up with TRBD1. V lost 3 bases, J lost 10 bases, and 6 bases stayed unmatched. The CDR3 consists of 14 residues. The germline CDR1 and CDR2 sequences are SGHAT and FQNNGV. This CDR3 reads CASSFGQDQSPLHF. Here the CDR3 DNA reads TGTGCCAGCAGCTTCGGACAGGACCAATCACCCCTCCACTTT. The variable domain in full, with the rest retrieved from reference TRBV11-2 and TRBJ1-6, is EAGVAQSPRYKIIEKRQSVAFWCNPISGHATLYWYQQILGQGPKLLIQFQNNGVVDDSQLPKDRFSAERLKGVDSTLKIQPAKLEDSAVYLCASSFGQDQSPLHFGNGTRLTVT.

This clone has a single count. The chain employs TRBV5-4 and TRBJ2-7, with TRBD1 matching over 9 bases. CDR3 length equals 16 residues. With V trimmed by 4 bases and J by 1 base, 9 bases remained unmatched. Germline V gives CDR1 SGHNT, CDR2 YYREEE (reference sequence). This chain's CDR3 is CASSDRQGVQSYEQYF. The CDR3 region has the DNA TGTGCCAGCAGCGATCGACAGGGGGTACAATCCTACGAGCAGTACTTC.

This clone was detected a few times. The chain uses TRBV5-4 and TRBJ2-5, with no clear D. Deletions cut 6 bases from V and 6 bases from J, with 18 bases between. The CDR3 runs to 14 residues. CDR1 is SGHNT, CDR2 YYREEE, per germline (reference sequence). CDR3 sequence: CASNPGDHAQTQYF. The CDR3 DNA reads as TGTGCCAGCAACCCCGGAGACCACGCGCAGACCCAGTACTTC.

The CDR3 sequence is CASSPGLAGYAYEQYF. CDR3 bases: TGTGCCAGCAGCCCGGGACTAGCGGGGTATGCCTACGAGCAGTACTTC. V usage is TRBV7-2 and J usage is TRBJ2-7, with 13 bases lining up with TRBD2. The CDR3 is made up of 16 amino acids. V lost 5 bases, J lost 2 bases, and 6 bases stayed unmatched. Germline assignment: CDR1 SGHTA and CDR2 FQGNSA.

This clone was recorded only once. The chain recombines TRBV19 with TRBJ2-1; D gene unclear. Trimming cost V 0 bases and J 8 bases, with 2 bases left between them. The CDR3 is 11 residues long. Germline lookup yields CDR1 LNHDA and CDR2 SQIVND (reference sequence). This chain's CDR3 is CASSIDYEQFF. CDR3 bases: TGTGCCAGTAGTATAGACTATGAGCAGTTCTTC.

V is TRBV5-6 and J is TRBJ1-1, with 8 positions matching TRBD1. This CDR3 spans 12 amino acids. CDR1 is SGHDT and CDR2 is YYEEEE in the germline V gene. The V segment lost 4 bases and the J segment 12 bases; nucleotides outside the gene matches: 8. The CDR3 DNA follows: TGTGCCAGCAGCCTCCCGGACAGGGTTTCTTTCTTT. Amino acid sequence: CASSLPDRVSFF.

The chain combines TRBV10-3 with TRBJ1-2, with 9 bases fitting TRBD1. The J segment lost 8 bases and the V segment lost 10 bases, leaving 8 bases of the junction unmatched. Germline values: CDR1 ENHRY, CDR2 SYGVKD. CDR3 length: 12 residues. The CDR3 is CATRDRVSGYTF. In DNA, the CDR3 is TGTGCCACCCGGGACAGGGTGAGCGGCTACACCTTC.

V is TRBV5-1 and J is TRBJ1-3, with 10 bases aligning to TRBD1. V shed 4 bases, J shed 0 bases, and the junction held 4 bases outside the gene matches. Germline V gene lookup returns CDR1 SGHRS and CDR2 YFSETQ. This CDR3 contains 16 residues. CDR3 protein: CASSAGTGASGNTIYF. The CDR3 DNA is TGCGCCAGCAGCGCCGGGACAGGGGCCTCTGGAAACACCATATATTTT.

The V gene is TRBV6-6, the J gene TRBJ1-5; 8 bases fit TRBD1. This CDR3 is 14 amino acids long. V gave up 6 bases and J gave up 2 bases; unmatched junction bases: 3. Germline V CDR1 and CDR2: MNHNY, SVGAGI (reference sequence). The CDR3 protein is CASRSGQGNQPQHF. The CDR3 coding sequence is TGTGCCAGCAGATCGGGACAGGGCAATCAGCCCCAGCATTTT.

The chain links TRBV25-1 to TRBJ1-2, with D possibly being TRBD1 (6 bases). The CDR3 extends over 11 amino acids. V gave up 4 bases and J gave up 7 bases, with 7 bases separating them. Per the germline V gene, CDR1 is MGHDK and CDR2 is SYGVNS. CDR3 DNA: TGTGCCAGCAGTGGAGGGGGTGGCTACACCTTC. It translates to CASSGGGGYTF.

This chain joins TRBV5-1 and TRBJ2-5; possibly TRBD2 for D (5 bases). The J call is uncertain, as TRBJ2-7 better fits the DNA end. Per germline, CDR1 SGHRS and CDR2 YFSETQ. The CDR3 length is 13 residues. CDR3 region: CASSLERVHEQYF. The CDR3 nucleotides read TGCGCCAGCAGCTTGGAGAGGGTACACGAGCAGTACTTC.

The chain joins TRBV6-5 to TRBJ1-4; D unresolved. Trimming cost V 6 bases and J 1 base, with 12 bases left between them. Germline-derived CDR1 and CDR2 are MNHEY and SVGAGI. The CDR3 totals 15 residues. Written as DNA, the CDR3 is TGTGCCAGCAGGCGGGATATTGGAACTAATGAAAAACTGTTTTTT. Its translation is CASRRDIGTNEKLFF.

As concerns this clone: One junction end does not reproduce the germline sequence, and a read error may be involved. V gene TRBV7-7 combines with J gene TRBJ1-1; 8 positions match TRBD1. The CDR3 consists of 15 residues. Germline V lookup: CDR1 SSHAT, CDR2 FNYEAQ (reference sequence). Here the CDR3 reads CASTALGTGNTEAFF. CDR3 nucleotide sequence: TGTGCTAGCACCGCTCTTGGGACAGGGAACACTGAAGCTTTCTTT.

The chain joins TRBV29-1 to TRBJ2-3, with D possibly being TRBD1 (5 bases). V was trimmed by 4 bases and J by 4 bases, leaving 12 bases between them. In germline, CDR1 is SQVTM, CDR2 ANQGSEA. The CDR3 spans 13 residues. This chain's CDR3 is CSVVGRAADTQYF. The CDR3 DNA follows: TGCAGCGTTGTAGGCAGGGCAGCAGATACGCAGTATTTT.

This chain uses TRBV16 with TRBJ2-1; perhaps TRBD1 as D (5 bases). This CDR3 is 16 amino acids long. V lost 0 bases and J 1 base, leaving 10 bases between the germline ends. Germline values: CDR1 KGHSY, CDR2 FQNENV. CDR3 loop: CASSQSIGDSYNEQFF. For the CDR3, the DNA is TGTGCCAGCAGCCAATCGATAGGGGATTCCTACAATGAGCAGTTCTTC.

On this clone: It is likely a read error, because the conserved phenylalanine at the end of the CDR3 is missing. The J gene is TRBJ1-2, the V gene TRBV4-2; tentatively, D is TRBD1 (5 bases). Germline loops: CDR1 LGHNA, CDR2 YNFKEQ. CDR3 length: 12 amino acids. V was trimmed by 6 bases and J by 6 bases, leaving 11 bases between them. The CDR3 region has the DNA TGTGCCAGCAGGATGGGGGGGGATGGCTACACCCTC. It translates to CASRMGGDGYTL.

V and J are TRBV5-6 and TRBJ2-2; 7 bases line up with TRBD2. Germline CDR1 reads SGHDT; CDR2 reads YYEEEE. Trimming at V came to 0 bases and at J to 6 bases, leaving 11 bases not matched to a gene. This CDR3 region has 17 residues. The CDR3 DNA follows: TGTGCCAGCAGCTTGGACGTAAGCGGGACCAGTGCCGGGGAGCTGTTTTTT. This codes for CASSLDVSGTSAGELFF.

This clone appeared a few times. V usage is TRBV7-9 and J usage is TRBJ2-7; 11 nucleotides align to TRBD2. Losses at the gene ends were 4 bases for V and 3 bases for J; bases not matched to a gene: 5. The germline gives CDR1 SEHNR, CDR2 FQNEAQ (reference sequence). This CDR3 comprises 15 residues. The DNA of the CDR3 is TGTGCCAGCAGCTCGACTAGCGGGGAGATCTACGAGCAGTACTTC. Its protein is CASSSTSGEIYEQYF.

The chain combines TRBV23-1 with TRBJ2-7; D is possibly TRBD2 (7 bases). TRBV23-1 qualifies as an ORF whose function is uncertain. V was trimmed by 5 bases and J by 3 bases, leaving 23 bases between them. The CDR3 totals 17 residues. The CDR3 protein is CASSTQPPQGGVYEQYF. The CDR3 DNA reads TGCGCCAGCAGTACTCAACCCCCACAGGGAGGGGTCTACGAGCAGTACTTC.

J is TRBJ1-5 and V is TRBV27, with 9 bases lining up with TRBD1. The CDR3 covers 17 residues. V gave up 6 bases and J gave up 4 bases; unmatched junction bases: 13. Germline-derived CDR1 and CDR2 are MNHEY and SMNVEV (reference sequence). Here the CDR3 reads CASSLTWTGVMNQPQHF. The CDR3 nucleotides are TGTGCCAGCAGCCTAACTTGGACAGGGGTAATGAATCAGCCCCAGCATTTT.

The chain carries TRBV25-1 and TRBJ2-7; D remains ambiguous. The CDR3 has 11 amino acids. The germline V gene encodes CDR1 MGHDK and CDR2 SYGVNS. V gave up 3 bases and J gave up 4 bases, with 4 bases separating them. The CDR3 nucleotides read TGTGCCAGCAGTGACCTATACGAGCAGTACTTC. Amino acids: CASSDLYEQYF.

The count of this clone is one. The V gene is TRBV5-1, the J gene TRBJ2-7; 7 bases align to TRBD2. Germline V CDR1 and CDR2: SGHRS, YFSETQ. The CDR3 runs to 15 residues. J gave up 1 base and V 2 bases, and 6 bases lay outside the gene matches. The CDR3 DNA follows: TGCGCCAGCAGCTTAGAAGCGGGGAGATCCTACGAGCAGTACTTC. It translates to CASSLEAGRSYEQYF.

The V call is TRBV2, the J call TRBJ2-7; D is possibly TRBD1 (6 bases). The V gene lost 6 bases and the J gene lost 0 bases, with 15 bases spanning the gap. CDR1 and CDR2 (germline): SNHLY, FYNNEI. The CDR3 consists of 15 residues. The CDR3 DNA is TGTGCCAGCAGAAAAAGGACAGCCATCTCCTACGAGCAGTACTTC. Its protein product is CASRKRTAISYEQYF.